This TCR beta chain was documented in a study of T cell repertoires in cytomegalovirus infection. The overall study: CMV epitopes that were recently identified and HLA-C-restricted were used alongside well-studied HLA-B-restricted ones. CMV infection together with matching HLA type was indicated by public TCR beta signatures. Overall study results and limits: Cumulative public TCR beta family frequency identified carriers of CMV plus the relevant HLA.

V was trimmed by 0 bases and J by 5 bases, leaving 16 bases between them. The CDR3 is 16 residues long. The germline V gene has CDR1 LNHDA and CDR2 SQIVND (reference sequence). This clonotype showed up just a few times. Its antigen is unidentified. One entry per CDR3 protein results from TCRdb running MiXCR on the reads. The sample consists of 450,000 to 650,000 distinct CDR3 sequences, roughly 42% of them appearing once. Source: cultured PBMCs, taken from culture after CMV antigen stimulation. The source is a human donor in good health (CMV status not recorded). Some clones in this sample may be carry-over from other donors' samples. The V and J genes are TRBV19 and TRBJ1-1; D perhaps matches TRBD1 (6 bases). The CDR3 sequence: CASSIDPTRQETEAFF. The CDR3, as DNA: TGTGCCAGTAGTATAGACCCAACAAGACAGGAAACTGAAGCTTTCTTT.